Listed below are T cell receptor beta chains from one sample, sequenced in a study of memory CD4+ T cells and cytomegalovirus serostatus. Clones were read by immunoSEQ multiplex PCR, and TCRdb kept only the in-frame ones, dropping some. The sample contains fewer than 40,000 clones, roughly 78% of which appear only once. The sample consisted of memory CD4+ T cells from blood. Source of these receptors: an adult in good health and CMV-seronegative. CDR3s include the opening cysteine and the closing phenylalanine or tryptophan. The D gene is left open where the match is weak. Some rows mark clone size as missing; the rest say once, few, many or name a class of expanded clone.

abundance	d_gene	v_gene	j_gene	CDR3aa	CDR3nt
.	TRBD2	TRBV5-1	TRBJ2-1	CASSFPTSGDYNEQFF	TGCGCCAGCAGCTTTCCGACTAGCGGGGACTACAATGAGCAGTTCTTC
few	.	TRBV2	TRBJ1-5	CASHRDSNQPQHF	TGTGCCAGCCACAGGGATAGCAATCAGCCCCAGCATTTT
.	.	TRBV7-6	TRBJ2-5	CASSLSGLQETQYF	TGTGCCAGCAGCTTATCGGGCCTCCAAGAGACCCAGTACTTC
.	TRBD1	TRBV6-5	TRBJ2-7	CASRAGTGIHEQYF	TGTGCCAGCAGGGCCGGGACAGGGATCCACGAGCAGTACTTC
.	TRBD1	TRBV14	TRBJ1-1	CASSLQGQGALNTEAFF	TGTGCCAGCAGCCTACAGGGACAGGGGGCTTTGAACACTGAAGCTTTCTTT
.	TRBD2	TRBV6-1	TRBJ2-5	CASSNGLVRETQYF	TGTGCCAGCAGTAACGGACTAGTTCGGGAGACCCAGTACTTC
once	.	TRBV7-9	TRBJ2-7	CASSSTGFGEQYF	TGTGCCAGCAGCTCCACAGGGTTCGGCGAGCAGTACTTC
.	.	TRBV5-1	TRBJ1-5	CASSQGAGSNQPQHF	TGCGCCAGCAGCCAAGGGGCGGGTAGCAATCAGCCCCAGCATTTT
.	.	TRBV4-1	TRBJ2-5	CASSHIDLGSGGETQYF	TGCGCCAGCAGCCATATTGACTTAGGTAGTGGAGGGGAGACCCAGTACTTC
.	.	TRBV19	TRBJ2-2	CASSIRGRRANTGELFF	TGTGCCAGTAGTATAAGAGGCCGCAGGGCGAACACCGGGGAGCTGTTTTTT
.	TRBD1	TRBV2	TRBJ1-5	CASSDLQGAQPQHF	TGTGCCAGCAGTGATCTACAGGGGGCCCAGCCCCAGCATTTT
.	.	TRBV11-2	TRBJ1-5	CASSLSSNQPQHF	TGTGCCAGCAGCTTATCCAGCAATCAGCCCCAGCATTTT
.	TRBD1	TRBV6-6	TRBJ2-5	CASSLGQGARQETQYF	TGTGCCAGCAGTTTGGGACAGGGGGCGAGGCAAGAGACCCAGTACTTC
.	.	TRBV5-6	TRBJ1-4	CASSGGTRGEKLFF	TGTGCCAGCAGCGGCGGGACAAGAGGCGAAAAACTGTTTTTT
.	TRBD2	TRBV2	TRBJ2-1	CASSEGGGGSYNEQFF	TGTGCCAGCAGTGAAGGGGGCGGGGGCTCCTACAATGAGCAGTTCTTC
.	TRBD2	TRBV5-1	TRBJ2-7	CASSPQIAGGTYEQYF	TGCGCCAGCAGCCCTCAGATAGCGGGGGGAACCTACGAGCAGTACTTC
.	TRBD1	TRBV2	TRBJ1-5	CASKEGAGRNQPQHF	TGTGCCAGCAAGGAGGGGGCCGGGCGCAATCAGCCCCAGCATTTT
.	.	TRBV30	TRBJ2-3	CAWSEPTPGHTDTQYF	TGTGCCTGGAGCGAACCGACCCCCGGGCACACAGATACGCAGTATTTT
.	.	TRBV27	TRBJ1-4	CASSLRGGSGEKLFF	TGTGCCAGCAGTTTACGGGGGGGAAGCGGTGAAAAACTGTTTTTT
.	.	TRBV7-9	TRBJ2-5	CASSALSSTKTQYF	TGTGCCAGCAGCGCACTCTCTAGCACGAAGACCCAGTACTTC
.	TRBD1	TRBV5-1	TRBJ1-6	CASRQGGQNSPLHF	TGCGCCAGCAGACAGGGGGGGCAGAATTCACCCCTCCACTTT
few	.	TRBV7-2	TRBJ1-3	CASSTVGSGNTIYF	TGTGCCAGCAGCACAGTGGGGAGCGGAAACACCATATATTTT
.	TRBD2	TRBV7-9	TRBJ2-7	CASSFTSGNYEQYF	TGTGCCAGCAGCTTTACTAGCGGGAACTACGAGCAGTACTTC
.	.	TRBV7-2	TRBJ2-3	CASSLTPDTQYF	TGTGCCAGCAGCTTAACCCCAGATACGCAGTATTTT
.	.	TRBV19	TRBJ1-6	CASSGPPGLINSPLHF	TGTGCCAGTAGTGGGCCTCCGGGACTGATTAATTCACCCCTCCACTTT
medium-sized	TRBD1	TRBV19	TRBJ1-1	CASQTGGSGTEAFF	TGTGCCAGTCAGACAGGGGGCTCGGGCACTGAAGCTTTCTTT
.	TRBD1	TRBV12-5	TRBJ1-6	CASGLRTGQGWNSPLHF	TGTGCTAGTGGTTTGAGAACGGGACAGGGCTGGAATTCACCCCTCCACTTT
.	TRBD1	TRBV7-2	TRBJ1-2	CASSLALAGGTYGYTF	TGTGCCAGCAGCTTAGCGTTGGCAGGGGGCACCTATGGCTACACCTTC
.	.	TRBV25-1	TRBJ2-5	CASSGGLLLQETQYF	TGTGCCAGCAGTGGGGGACTCCTGCTCCAAGAGACCCAGTACTTC
.	.	TRBV7-9	TRBJ2-2	CASSPLRGTGELFF	TGTGCCAGCAGCCCTCTAAGGGGAACCGGGGAGCTGTTTTTT
.	TRBD1	TRBV7-3	TRBJ1-1	CASSLGQGQGEAFF	TGTGCCAGCAGCCTCGGACAGGGGCAAGGTGAAGCTTTCTTT
.	.	TRBV19	TRBJ1-3	CASSIVGSAGNTIYF	TGTGCCAGTAGTATCGTTGGCAGCGCTGGAAACACCATATATTTT
.	TRBD1	TRBV5-6	TRBJ1-4	CASSLRTGLGEKLFF	TGTGCCAGCAGCCTCAGGACAGGGTTAGGGGAAAAACTGTTTTTT
few	.	TRBV5-1	TRBJ1-2	CASSLDNYGYTF	TGCGCCAGCAGCTTGGACAACTATGGCTACACCTTC
.	.	TRBV18	TRBJ1-4	CASSLGGPGATNEKLFF	TGTGCCAGCTCACTAGGAGGGCCCGGCGCAACTAATGAAAAACTGTTTTTT
.	.	TRBV6-1	TRBJ2-7	CASSRGGATDEQYF	TGTGCCAGCAGTCGAGGGGGAGCAACAGACGAGCAGTACTTC